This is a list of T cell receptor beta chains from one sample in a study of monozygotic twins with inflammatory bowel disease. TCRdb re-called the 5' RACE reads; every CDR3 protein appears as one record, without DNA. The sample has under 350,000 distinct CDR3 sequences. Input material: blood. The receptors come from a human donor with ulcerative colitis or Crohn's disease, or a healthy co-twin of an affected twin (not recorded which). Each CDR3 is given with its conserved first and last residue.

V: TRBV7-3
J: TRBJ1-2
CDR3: CAKRVGAANYGYTF

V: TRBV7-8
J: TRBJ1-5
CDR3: CASSFRGLGSNQPQHF

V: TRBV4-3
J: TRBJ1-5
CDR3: CASSQGTGASQPQHF

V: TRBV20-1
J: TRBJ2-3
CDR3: CSARDGAAYTDTQYF

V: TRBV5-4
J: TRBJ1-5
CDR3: CASSSIRGNSNQPQHF

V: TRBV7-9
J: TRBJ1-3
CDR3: CASSRSGSNSGNTIYF

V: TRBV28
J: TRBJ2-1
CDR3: CASKTSGRTDEQFF

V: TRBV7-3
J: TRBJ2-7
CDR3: CASSSREGEGEQYF

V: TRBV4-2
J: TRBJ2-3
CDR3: CASSASGSTDTQYF

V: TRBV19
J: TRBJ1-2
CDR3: CASRDRGLVDYGYTF

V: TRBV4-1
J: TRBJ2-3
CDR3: CASSQVGLTAGLHTQYF

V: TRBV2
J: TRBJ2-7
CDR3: CASSDGLRSYEQYF

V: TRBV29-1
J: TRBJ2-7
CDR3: CSVEDVGGLYEQYF

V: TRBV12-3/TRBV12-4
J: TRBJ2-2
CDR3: CASRKAGANTGELFF

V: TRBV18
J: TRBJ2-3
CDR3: CASSPPGGLAGGPDTQYF

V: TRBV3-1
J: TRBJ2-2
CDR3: CASSFSDRGSGELFF

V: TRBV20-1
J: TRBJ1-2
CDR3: CSAGGLSGDGYTF

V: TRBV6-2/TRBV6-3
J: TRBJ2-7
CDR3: CASRRTYEQYF

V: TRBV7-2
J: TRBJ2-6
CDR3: CASGALGAGANVLTF

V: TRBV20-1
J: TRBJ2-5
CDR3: CSASTVFYLPGQGGKETQYF

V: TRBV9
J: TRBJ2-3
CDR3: CASSVGLANTDTQYF

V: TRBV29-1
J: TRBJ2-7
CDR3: CSVVKDSPYEQYF

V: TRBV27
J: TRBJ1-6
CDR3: CASSLVAGQGFGSPLHF

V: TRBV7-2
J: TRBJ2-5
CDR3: CASSPPDRQDTCF

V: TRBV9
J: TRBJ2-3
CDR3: CASSVQGGPSTDTQYF

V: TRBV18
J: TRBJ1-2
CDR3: CASSPPGFRSYGYTF

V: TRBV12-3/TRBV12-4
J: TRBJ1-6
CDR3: CASSLEGGVASPLHF

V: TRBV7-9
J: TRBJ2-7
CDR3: CASSRRDAGYEQYF

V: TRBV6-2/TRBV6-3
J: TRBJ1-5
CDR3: CASSYPTGGGVSNQPQHF

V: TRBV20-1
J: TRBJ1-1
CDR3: CSGSAENTEAFF

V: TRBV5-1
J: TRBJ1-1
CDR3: CASSFMGMNTEAFF

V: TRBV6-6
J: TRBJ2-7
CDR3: CASSTGLAGEQYF

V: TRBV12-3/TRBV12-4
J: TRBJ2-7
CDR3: CASSPDRNQYF

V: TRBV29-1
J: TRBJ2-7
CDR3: CSVGDRGYEQYF

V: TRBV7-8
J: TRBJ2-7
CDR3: CASSSEIAGAGYEQYF

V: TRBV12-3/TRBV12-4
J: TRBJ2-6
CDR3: CASSPGGSGANVLTF

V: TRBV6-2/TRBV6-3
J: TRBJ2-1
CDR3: CASRIDNESSYNEQFF

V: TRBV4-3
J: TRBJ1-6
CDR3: CASSQGSTVNSPLHF

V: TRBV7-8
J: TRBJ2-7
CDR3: CASSPAGTYEQYF

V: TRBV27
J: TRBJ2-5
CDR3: CASSFLPGSGKETQYF

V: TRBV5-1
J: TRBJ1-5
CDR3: CASSKSGDQPQHF

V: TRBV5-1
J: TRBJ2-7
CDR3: CASSPAVLAAPREQYF

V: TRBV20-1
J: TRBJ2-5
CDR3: CSAIDRSQETQYF

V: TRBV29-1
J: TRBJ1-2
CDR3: CSVGGQGQGYTF

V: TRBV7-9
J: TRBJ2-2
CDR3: CASRGTGGVTGELFF

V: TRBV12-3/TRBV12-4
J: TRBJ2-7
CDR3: CASSQGVGRYEQYF

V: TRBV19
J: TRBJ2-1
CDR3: CASSNRGGGAYNEQFF

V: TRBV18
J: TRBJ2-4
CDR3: CASSPNGGDIQYF

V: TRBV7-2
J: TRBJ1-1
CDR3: CASRFKGGMGSEAFF

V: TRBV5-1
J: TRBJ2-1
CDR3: CASSFGIHEQFF

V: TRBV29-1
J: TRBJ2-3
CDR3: CSSGSGPVSTQYF

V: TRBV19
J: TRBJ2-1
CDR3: CASWRRSGYNEQFF

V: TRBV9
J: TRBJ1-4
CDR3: CASSVAGGVYEKLFF

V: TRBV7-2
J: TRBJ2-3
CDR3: CASSVVGTSTDTQYF

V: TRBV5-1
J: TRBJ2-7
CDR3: CASSLVSGGREQYF